This T cell receptor beta chain derives from a study of shared clonotypes between healthy human individuals (dated by TCRdb to about 2020). General notes on the study: The cohort comprised a couple of women and a few men aged 18 to 49 years. For each donor, three plates each were used for CD4 naive and CD4 memory, two plates were used for CD8 naive, and one plate was used for CD8 memory. To estimate repertoire size and how much clonotype sharing occurs between individuals, the study deeply sequenced the blood TCR repertoires of roughly 5 healthy adults. Different laboratories and diverse techniques were used to prepare libraries and sequence TCR repertoires, to increase sequencing depth and limit assay-specific biases. Leukapheresis yielded between about 0.85 and 9 billion PBMCs per donor.

On this clone: Its specific antigen is unknown. It has no much larger one-base neighbor in the sample; base qualities were not kept.

CD8 naive samples consisted of CD45RO-negative cells that were positively selected for CCR7, yielding a CD45RA+CCR7+ population without TemRA cells. Donors were healthy HIV-negative adults with no recently reported acute infections or vaccinations. Only Caucasian adults living in Nashville, Tennessee, USA were represented among the donors. Blood was obtained by leukapheresis, after which PBMCs were separated by Ficoll-Histopaque density gradient centrifugation and cryopreserved in liquid nitrogen vapor phase. Purity and quantity of every magnetically sorted T cell population were checked by analytical flow cytometry. Genomic DNA was isolated from each sorted fraction and quantified by UV absorbance on a Nanodrop 2000c. Per the germline V gene (reference sequence), PRHDT is the CDR1 and FYEKMQ is the CDR2. Counted from cysteine to phenylalanine, this CDR3 has 17 amino acids. The sequence is cut down to CDR3 DNA, 51 bases in frame from base 1. V gives up 4 bases and J gives up 5 bases, and the segment between their germline ends measures 20 bases.

The research as a whole found: Pairwise subsampling indicated that sequencing depth was expected to affect the degree of clonotype sharing among donors. Rarefaction of sorted-subset datasets indicated incomplete sequencing despite the large sequencing depth. Naive subsets generally had larger estimated clonotype richness than memory subsets. Only blood was sampled, and tissue TCR repertoires likely differ from those in blood. The genetic and exposure-history diversity represented was limited by the small number of donors. Approximately 5% of naive CD4, 3.5% of naive CD8, 2.3% of memory CD4, and approximately 0.39% of memory CD8 clonotypes were shared across several donors. Higher generation probabilities were observed for clonotypes shared by all four sorted-subset donors than for non-shared clonotypes.

TCR CDR3 regions were amplified from genomic DNA by multiplex PCR using the deep immunoSEQ assay. For each cell subset, the extracted genomic DNA was distributed evenly across all wells of several immunoSEQ 96-well plates, and each plate served as one replicate. For sorted subsets, around 200 ng genomic DNA, equal to 30,000 or so T cell genomes, was loaded into each replicate PCR. Purified libraries were quantified with a Qubit 3.0 fluorometer, sized on a Bioanalyzer 2100, and re-quantified with the KAPA Library Quantification kit. A separate single-read 150-cycle Illumina NextSeq 550 flow cell was used to sequence each immunoSEQ 96-well plate. The paper's data handling went like this. Because the immunoSEQ output held only junctional sequences and lacked quality scores, the filtering could not match the filtering applied to full-length reads. To assign V/J genes and CDR3, sequences were annotated against IMGT germline references using PyIR, a Python wrapper for IgBLAST v1.9. Reads were filtered out if the reads had weak V/J assignments (E-value above 1e-6), no CDR3, stop codons, out-of-frame junctions, or ambiguous translated residues. V3J clonotypes were defined as sequences sharing an identical inferred V gene, J gene, and CDR3 amino acid sequence. The percentage overlap between two repertoires was calculated by dividing the number of shared unique clonotypes by the size of the smaller repertoire. Richness of each repertoire was evaluated using RTK rarefaction, the Chao1 estimator, and Recon v2.1 estimates of unobserved clonotypes. Generation probabilities were computed with OLGA for all TCRbeta clonotypes obtained by the gDNA method from several donors. TCRdb stores this immuneACCESS table with in-frame sequences only. Part of the clones is absent; in the studies checked, under half of the shortfall reflects unresolved V genes, and no reason is known for the rest. V and J calls and clone size come straight from that table; D and trimming were deduced from the DNA. The sample has approximately 810,000 clones on record, roughly 92% of them singletons. The leading ten clones occupy 24% of the sample.

The receptor was derived from a man aged 25-45 years in good health. The V and J genes are TRBV13 and TRBJ2-2, with the D gene too uncertain to name. The sample comprised naive CD8+ T cells sorted from blood. The sample's cell subset or site label, decoded: CD45RA+CCR7+. The CDR3 sequence is CASSSTLAALITGELFF. The DNA sequence follows: TGTGCCAGCAGCTCTACGCTCGCGGCCCTTATAACCGGGGAGCTGTTTTTT.